This T cell receptor beta chain was observed in a study of blood T cell repertoires in COVID-19. Sequenced by immunoSEQ multiplex PCR; TCRdb stores in-frame clones only, minus some. The sample contains 200,000 to 300,000 clones, 70% to 90% of which appear only once. The receptor's source is a woman in her twenties or thirties who had recovered from COVID-19. Sequencing used peripheral blood.

For the CDR3, the DNA is TGTGCCAGCAGCGTCTCTAGCGGGACCTACAATGAGCAGTTCTTC. As protein: CASSVSSGTYNEQFF. This chain joins TRBV9 and TRBJ2-1; 9 bases are shared with TRBD2. The CDR3 consists of 15 residues. Germline V lookup: CDR1 SGDLS, CDR2 YYNGEE. V gave up 2 bases and J gave up 2 bases; unmatched junction bases: 2. Using reference TRBV9 and TRBJ2-1 for the parts outside the CDR3, the full variable domain is DSGVTQTPKHLITATGQRVTLRCSPRSGDLSVYWYQQSLDQGLQFLIQYYNGEERAKGNILERFSAQQFPDLHSELNLSSLELGDSALYFCASSVSSGTYNEQFFGPGTRLTVL.